This T cell receptor (beta chain) was retrieved from a study of CD8 T cells in ankylosing spondylitis. Overall study findings and caveats: Blood of patients with ankylosing spondylitis appeared to be characterized by a TCR beta motif of seven or eight highly homologous variants. Researchers reportedly found disease-linked clones significantly enriched in matched ankylosing spondylitis synovial fluid. Certain motif variants had earlier been reported in reactive arthritis synovial fluid and blood.

Details on this clonotype: Its antigen is not identified.

The V end lost 6 bases, the J end lost 0 bases, and 7 bases lay between the germline ends. The CDR3 runs 14 residues. Germline loops: CDR1 SGHRS, CDR2 YFSETQ. TCRdb reprocessed the 5' RACE reads with MiXCR, giving one entry per CDR3 protein. The sample yields about 400,000 distinct CDR3 sequences, approximately 22% seen once. The TCR sequence derives from a male donor with ankylosing spondylitis or in good health (not recorded which). V and J are TRBV5-1 and TRBJ2-6; D ambiguous. Sequencing was carried out using blood, either unsorted or a sorted T cell fraction (not recorded which). CDR3 in amino acids: CASTESSGANVLTF. The CDR3 coding sequence is TGCGCCAGCACGGAGTCCTCTGGGGCCAACGTCCTGACTTTC.